These 15 T cell receptor beta chains came from one sample sequenced in a study of cytomegalovirus exposure and HLA in healthy donors. PCR amplification relied on 60 Vbeta primers (plus 13 Jbeta primers). This table comes from immunoSEQ multiplex PCR, and its TCRdb copy is limited to in-frame clones, with some not included. This sample has under 200,000 clones, with roughly 85% found just once. Sequences were obtained from PBMCs. All receptors derive from a woman aged 40 to 49 in good health and CMV-seronegative.

This chain uses TRBV6-5 with TRBJ2-7; 9 bases line up with TRBD2. There are 14 residues in the CDR3. The V gene end was trimmed by 6 bases and the J gene end by 5 bases; junction bases not matched to a gene: 8. CDR1 and CDR2 (germline): MNHEY, SVGAGI. In DNA form, the CDR3 reads TGTGCCAGCAGCCAACTAGCGGGTCGACACGAGCAGTACTTC. Protein sequence: CASSQLAGRHEQYF.

A few counts support this clone. The chain uses TRBV4-2 and TRBJ1-1; TRBD1 is a possible D gene (6 bases). There are 16 residues in the CDR3. CDR1 and CDR2 (germline): LGHNA, YNFKEQ. Trimming shortened V by 3 bases and J by 1 base, and 15 bases separated the two germline ends. The CDR3 DNA reads TGTGCCAGCAGCCAGGGGGCGGGGGGCAGGAACACTGAAGCTTTCTTT. Encoded protein: CASSQGAGGRNTEAFF.

V gene TRBV5-1 combines with J gene TRBJ2-5, with 10 bases identical to TRBD2. Germline V gives CDR1 SGHRS, CDR2 YFSETQ. With 4 bases clipped from V and 1 base from J, the junction kept 4 bases outside the gene matches. The CDR3 extends over 15 amino acids. CDR3 loop: CASSQVAGGQETQYF. For the CDR3, the DNA is TGCGCCAGCAGCCAAGTAGCGGGGGGCCAAGAGACCCAGTACTTC.

The chain links TRBV28 to TRBJ2-3; 14 bases agree with TRBD2. Trimming at V came to 5 bases and at J to 2 bases, leaving 9 bases not matched to a gene. The CDR3 is 18 amino acids. The germline gives CDR1 MDHEN, CDR2 SYDVKM. CDR3 nucleotide sequence: TGTGCCAGCAGTAAGACTAGCGGGAGGGCCCCGGCCACAGATACGCAGTATTTT. The encoded protein is CASSKTSGRAPATDTQYF.

A few counts support this clone. The chain uses TRBV27 and TRBJ1-5; 8 bases align to TRBD1. The CDR3 spans 16 residues. Trimming removed 5 bases from V and 2 bases from J; junction bases left unmatched: 8. Germline assignment: CDR1 MNHEY and CDR2 SMNVEV (reference sequence). The CDR3: CASSPNDRGGNQPQHF. The DNA for the CDR3 is TGTGCCAGCAGTCCAAACGACAGGGGCGGCAATCAGCCCCAGCATTTT.

This chain uses TRBV28 with TRBJ1-1, with 9 bases lining up with TRBD1. After removal of 3 bases from V and 5 bases from J, the junction contained 7 bases not matched to a gene. This CDR3 spans 15 amino acids. Germline values: CDR1 MDHEN, CDR2 SYDVKM. DNA for the CDR3: TGTGCCAGCAGTTTGACAGGGGGTTTCGGGACTGAAGCTTTCTTT. Translated, it gives CASSLTGGFGTEAFF.

The gene calls are TRBV5-1 and TRBJ1-2; a weak D match, TRBD1 (5 bases). This CDR3 contains 15 residues. Trimming cost V 1 base and J 0 bases, with 10 bases left between them. In germline, CDR1 is SGHRS, CDR2 YFSETQ. The DNA of the CDR3 is TGCGCCAGCAGCTTGTGGGGGGAAGCTAACTATGGCTACACCTTC. Encoded protein: CASSLWGEANYGYTF.

This clone was seen more than once but under ten times. V is TRBV5-1 and J is TRBJ2-1; TRBD1 aligns across 7 bases. CDR1 and CDR2 (germline): SGHRS, YFSETQ. The CDR3 runs to 17 residues. Germline trimming cut 1 base from V and 5 bases from J; bases unmatched to any gene: 12. In DNA, the CDR3 is TGCGCCAGCAGCTTGAACCGGACAGGCATCTCTCACAATGAGCAGTTCTTC. Its protein is CASSLNRTGISHNEQFF.

The chain uses TRBV19 and TRBJ1-1; D is perhaps TRBD1 (6 bases). Germline CDR1 is LNHDA and CDR2 is SQIVND (reference sequence). The V end was cut by 3 bases, the J end by 3 bases, with 11 bases between. This CDR3 is built from 14 residues. The CDR3 region is CASSMYRADTEAFF. CDR3 coding DNA: TGTGCCAGTAGTATGTACAGGGCCGACACTGAAGCTTTCTTT.

The CDR3 bases are TGTGCCAGCAGTCCCGGTCCAGGGGCCTACGAGCAGTACTTC. This gives the protein CASSPGPGAYEQYF. J is TRBJ2-7 and V is TRBV6-6; weak D call: TRBD1 (6 bases). CDR3 size: 14 residues. Trimming left V 5 bases short and J 2 bases short, with 13 bases between. Germline CDR1 is MNHNY and CDR2 is SVGAGI (reference sequence).

This clone was recorded only once. This chain joins TRBV2 and TRBJ1-3; D possibly corresponds to TRBD1 (6 bases). CDR1 is SNHLY, CDR2 FYNNEI, per germline. The CDR3 extends over 17 amino acids. V gave up 2 bases and J gave up 1 base, with 15 bases separating them. Here the CDR3 reads CASSEPPAGASGNTIYF. CDR3 coding DNA: TGTGCCAGCAGTGAACCCCCCGCGGGGGCGTCTGGAAACACCATATATTTT.

This clone was detected only once. The V and J genes are TRBV5-8 and TRBJ1-4, with 9 nucleotides matching TRBD1. Germline trimming cut 1 base from V and 5 bases from J; bases unmatched to any gene: 3. The V gene's germline CDR1 is SGHTS and CDR2 YDEGEE. This CDR3 contains 15 residues. CDR3 sequence (DNA): TGTGCCAGCAGCTTGCTAGGGACAGGGAATGAAAAACTGTTTTTT. Translated: CASSLLGTGNEKLFF.

For this clone: Other DNA sequences in the sample encode the same CDR3. The V call is TRBV5-1, the J call TRBJ1-3; D call uncertain. V dropped 1 base and J dropped 0 bases, with 8 bases sitting between them. The CDR3 consists of 15 residues. Germline lookup yields CDR1 SGHRS and CDR2 YFSETQ. CDR3 sequence reads: CASSLLGDSGNTIYF. The DNA of the CDR3 is TGCGCCAGCAGCTTGCTCGGTGACTCTGGAAACACCATATATTTT.

The rearrangement uses TRBV5-1 and TRBJ1-1; D is possibly TRBD1 (6 bases). V lost 4 bases, J lost 6 bases, and 16 bases lay in between. The CDR3 is made up of 14 amino acids. Germline V gene data show CDR1 as SGHRS and CDR2 as YFSETQ. The CDR3, as DNA: TGCGCCAGCAGCATGAGACAGGATGTACCTGAAGCTTTCTTT. Amino acid sequence: CASSMRQDVPEAFF. Full variable domain (remainder filled in from reference TRBV5-1 and TRBJ1-1): KAGVTQTPRYLIKTRGQQVTLSCSPISGHRSVSWYQQTPGQGLQFLFEYFSETQRNKGNFPGRFSGRQFSNSRSEMNVSTLELGDSALYLCASSMRQDVPEAFFGQGTRLTVV.

This clone was seen just once. The chain links TRBV5-1 to TRBJ1-1, with 9 bases aligning to TRBD1. The junction had 3 bases not matched to a gene; V was cut back by 4 bases and J by 2 bases. This CDR3 is built from 14 residues. Germline V gene lookup returns CDR1 SGHRS and CDR2 YFSETQ. Written as DNA, the CDR3 is TGCGCCAGCAGCAGGGGACAGGGAAACACTGAAGCTTTCTTT. Translating it yields CASSRGQGNTEAFF.